Below, one T cell receptor (beta chain) is given with its context. Other DNA sequences within the sample encode an identical CDR3. The sample originates from a study of lymphopenia after photon versus proton radiotherapy. Data came from immunoSEQ multiplex PCR; TCRdb stores just in-frame clones and leaves some out. Of around 150,000 clones detected, 70% to 90% appear once; the ten largest clones hold around 4.7%. V lost 2 bases and J lost 0; bases outside the gene matches: 5. The germline CDR1 and CDR2 sequences are SGHDT and YYEEEE. The CDR3 sequence is 18 residues long. The gene calls are TRBV5-6 and TRBJ2-5, with TRBD2 matching 15 bases. The receptor comes from a man aged 50-60 years with gastric cancer. The sequencing used peripheral blood, collected from a patient treated with photon-based radiotherapy. The CDR3 protein is CASSFRTSGREYQETQYF. Written as DNA, the CDR3 is TGTGCCAGCAGCTTCAGGACTAGCGGGAGGGAGTACCAAGAGACCCAGTACTTC.